This paragraph covers one TCR beta chain sequence. Libraries were prepared by immunoSEQ multiplex PCR; TCRdb keeps only in-frame clonotypes and omits some of them. The repertoire holds about 73,000 clones, with approximately 92% as singletons. V shed 0 bases and J shed 2 bases, with 8 bases lying between them. CDR1 and CDR2 (germline): SGDLS, YYNGEE. The CDR3 covers 15 residues. The data stem from a study of T cell changes during pregnancy in multiple sclerosis. The clonotype originates from a female donor in good health, enrolled as a control in a pregnancy study. The genes are TRBV9 and TRBJ2-2; the D is unclear. The sample was peripheral blood, taken in the third trimester of pregnancy. CDR3 protein: CASSVGSRNTGELFF. CDR3 in DNA: TGTGCCAGCAGCGTAGGTAGCAGAAACACCGGGGAGCTGTTTTTT.